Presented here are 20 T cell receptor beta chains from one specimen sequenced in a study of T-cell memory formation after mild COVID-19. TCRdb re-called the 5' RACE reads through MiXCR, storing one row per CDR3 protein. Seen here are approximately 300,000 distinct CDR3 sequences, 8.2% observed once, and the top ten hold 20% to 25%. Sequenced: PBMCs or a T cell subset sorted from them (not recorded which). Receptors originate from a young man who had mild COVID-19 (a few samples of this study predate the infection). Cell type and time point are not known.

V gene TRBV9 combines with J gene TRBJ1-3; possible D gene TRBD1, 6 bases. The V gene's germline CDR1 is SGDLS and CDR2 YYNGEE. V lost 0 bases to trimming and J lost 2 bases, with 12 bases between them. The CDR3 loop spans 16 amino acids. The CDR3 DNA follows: TGTGCCAGCAGCGTAGGATCGGGGGCGACTGGAAACACCATATATTTT. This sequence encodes CASSVGSGATGNTIYF.

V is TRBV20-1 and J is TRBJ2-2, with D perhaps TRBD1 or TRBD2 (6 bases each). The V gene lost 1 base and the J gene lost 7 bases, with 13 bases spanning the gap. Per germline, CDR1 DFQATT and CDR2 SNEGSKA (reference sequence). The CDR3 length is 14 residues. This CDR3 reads CSARGRGPLGELFF. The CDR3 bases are TGCAGTGCTAGAGGCCGGGGGCCCCTCGGGGAGCTGTTTTTT.

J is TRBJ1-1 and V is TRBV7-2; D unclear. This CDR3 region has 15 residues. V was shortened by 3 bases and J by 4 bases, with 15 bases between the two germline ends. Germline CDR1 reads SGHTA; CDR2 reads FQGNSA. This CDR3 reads CASSLDPGFLTEAFF. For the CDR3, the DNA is TGTGCCAGCAGCTTGGATCCAGGATTTCTCACTGAAGCTTTCTTT.

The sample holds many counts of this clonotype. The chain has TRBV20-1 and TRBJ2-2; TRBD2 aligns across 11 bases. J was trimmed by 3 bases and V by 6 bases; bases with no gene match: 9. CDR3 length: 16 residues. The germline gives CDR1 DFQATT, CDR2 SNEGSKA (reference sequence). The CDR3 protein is CSAHPLAGAHTGELFF. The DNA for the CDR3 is TGCAGTGCCCACCCACTAGCGGGGGCGCACACCGGGGAGCTGTTTTTT.

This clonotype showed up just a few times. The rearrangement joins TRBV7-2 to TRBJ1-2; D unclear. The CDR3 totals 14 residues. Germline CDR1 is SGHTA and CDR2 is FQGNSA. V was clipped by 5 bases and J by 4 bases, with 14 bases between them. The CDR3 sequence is CASSLMKVGYGYTF. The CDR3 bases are TGTGCCAGCAGCCTAATGAAGGTCGGCTATGGCTACACCTTC.

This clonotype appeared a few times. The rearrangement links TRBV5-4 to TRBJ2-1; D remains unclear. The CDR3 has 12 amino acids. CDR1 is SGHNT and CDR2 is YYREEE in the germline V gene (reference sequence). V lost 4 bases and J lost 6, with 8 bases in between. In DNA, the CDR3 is TGTGCCAGCAGCAACATAGTCAATGAGCAGTTCTTC. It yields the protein CASSNIVNEQFF.

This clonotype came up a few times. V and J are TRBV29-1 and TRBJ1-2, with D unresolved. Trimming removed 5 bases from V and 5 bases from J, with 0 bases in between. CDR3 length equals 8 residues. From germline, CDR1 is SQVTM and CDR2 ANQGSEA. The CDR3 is CSVYGYTF. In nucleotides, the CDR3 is TGCAGCGTTTATGGCTACACCTTC.

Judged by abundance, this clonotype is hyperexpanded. The CDR3 loop is CASSLDEPTDNEQFF. CDR3 DNA sequence: TGCGCCAGCAGCTTGGACGAGCCTACCGACAATGAGCAGTTCTTC. The chain links TRBV5-1 to TRBJ2-1, with no clear D. The CDR3 covers 15 residues. V lost 0 bases and J 5 bases, leaving 12 bases between the germline ends. Germline assignment: CDR1 SGHRS and CDR2 YFSETQ.

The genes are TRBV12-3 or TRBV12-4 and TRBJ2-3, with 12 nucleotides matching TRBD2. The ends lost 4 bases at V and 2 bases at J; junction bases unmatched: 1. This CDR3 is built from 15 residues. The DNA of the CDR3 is TGTGCCAGCAGTTCTAGCGGGAGGGCCACAGATACGCAGTATTTT. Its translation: CASSSSGRATDTQYF.

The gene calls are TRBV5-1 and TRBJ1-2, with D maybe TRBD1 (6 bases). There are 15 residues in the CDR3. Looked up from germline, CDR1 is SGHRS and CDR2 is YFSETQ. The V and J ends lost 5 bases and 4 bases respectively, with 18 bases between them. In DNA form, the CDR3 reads TGCGCCAGCAGTCTCAACAGGGAAGTGGGCTATGGCTACACCTTC. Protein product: CASSLNREVGYGYTF.

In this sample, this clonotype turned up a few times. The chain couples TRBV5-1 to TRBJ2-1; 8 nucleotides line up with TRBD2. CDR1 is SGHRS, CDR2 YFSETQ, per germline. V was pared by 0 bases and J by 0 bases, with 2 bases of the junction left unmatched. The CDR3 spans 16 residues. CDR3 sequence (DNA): TGCGCCAGCAGCTTGGACAGCGGGAGCTCCTACAATGAGCAGTTCTTC. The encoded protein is CASSLDSGSSYNEQFF.

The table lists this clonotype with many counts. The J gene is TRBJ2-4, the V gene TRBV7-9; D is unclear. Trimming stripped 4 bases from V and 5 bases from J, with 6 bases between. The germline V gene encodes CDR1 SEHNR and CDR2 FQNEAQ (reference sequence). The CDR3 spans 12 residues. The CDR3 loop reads CASSSLENIQYF. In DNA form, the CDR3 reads TGTGCCAGCAGCTCCCTGGAAAACATTCAGTACTTC.

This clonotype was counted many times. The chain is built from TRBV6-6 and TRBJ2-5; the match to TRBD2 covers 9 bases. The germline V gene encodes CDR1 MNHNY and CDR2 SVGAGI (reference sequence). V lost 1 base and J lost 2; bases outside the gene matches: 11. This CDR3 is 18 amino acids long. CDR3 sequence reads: CASSYFRPAGGPQETQYF. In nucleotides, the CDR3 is TGTGCCAGCAGTTACTTCCGGCCAGCGGGGGGCCCTCAAGAGACCCAGTACTTC.

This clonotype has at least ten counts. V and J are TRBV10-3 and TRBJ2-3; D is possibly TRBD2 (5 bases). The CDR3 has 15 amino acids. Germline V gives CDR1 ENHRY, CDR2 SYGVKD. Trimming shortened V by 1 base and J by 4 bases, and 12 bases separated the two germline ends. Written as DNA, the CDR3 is TGTGCCATCAGTGAGTTTAGCGAGACGGCAGATACGCAGTATTTT. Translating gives CAISEFSETADTQYF.

The CDR3 sequence: CASSAEAGDYGYTF. The CDR3 DNA sequence: TGTGCCAGCAGCGCCGAGGCCGGGGACTATGGCTACACCTTC. The gene calls are TRBV9 and TRBJ1-2; D is unresolved. Germline V gives CDR1 SGDLS, CDR2 YYNGEE. CDR3 length: 14 residues. Trimming left V 3 bases short and J 3 bases short, with 12 bases between. Based on the CDR3 plus reference TRBV9 and TRBJ1-2, the full variable domain is DSGVTQTPKHLITATGQRVTLRCSPRSGDLSVYWYQQSLDQGLQFLIQYYNGEERAKGNILERFSAQQFPDLHSELNLSSLELGDSALYFCASSAEAGDYGYTFGSGTRLTVV.

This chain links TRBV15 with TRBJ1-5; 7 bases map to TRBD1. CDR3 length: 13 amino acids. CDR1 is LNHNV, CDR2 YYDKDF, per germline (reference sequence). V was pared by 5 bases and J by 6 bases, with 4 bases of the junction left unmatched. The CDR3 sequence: CATSRQGGQPQHF. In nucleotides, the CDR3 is TGTGCCACCAGCCGGCAGGGGGGTCAGCCCCAGCATTTT.

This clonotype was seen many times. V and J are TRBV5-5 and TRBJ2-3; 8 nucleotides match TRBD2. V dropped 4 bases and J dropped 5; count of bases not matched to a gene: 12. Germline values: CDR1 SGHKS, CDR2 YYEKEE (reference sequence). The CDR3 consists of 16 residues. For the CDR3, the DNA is TGTGCCAGCAGCCAAGCAGGTAGCGGGGAGGTAGATACGCAGTATTTT. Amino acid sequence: CASSQAGSGEVDTQYF.

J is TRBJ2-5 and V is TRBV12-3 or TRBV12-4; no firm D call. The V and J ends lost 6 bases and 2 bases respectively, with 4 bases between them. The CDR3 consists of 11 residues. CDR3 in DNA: TGTGCCAGCAGACTACAAGAGACCCAGTACTTC. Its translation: CASRLQETQYF.

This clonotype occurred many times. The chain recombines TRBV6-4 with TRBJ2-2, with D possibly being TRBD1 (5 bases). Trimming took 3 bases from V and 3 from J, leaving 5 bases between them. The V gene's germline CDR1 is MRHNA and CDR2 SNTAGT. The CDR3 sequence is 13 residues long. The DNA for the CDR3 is TGTGCCAGCAGTGAAGGGGACACCGGGGAGCTGTTTTTT. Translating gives CASSEGDTGELFF.

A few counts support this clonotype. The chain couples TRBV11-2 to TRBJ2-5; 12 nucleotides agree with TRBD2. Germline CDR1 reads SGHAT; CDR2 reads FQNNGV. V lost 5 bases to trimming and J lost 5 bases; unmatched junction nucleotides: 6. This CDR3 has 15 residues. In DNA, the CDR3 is TGTGCCAGCAGCCAGACTAGCGGGGGTGGTGAGACCCAGTACTTC. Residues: CASSQTSGGGETQYF.